These T cell receptor beta chains were read from a single sample in a study of graft-versus-host responses after intestinal transplantation. Assay: immunoSEQ multiplex PCR; the TCRdb copy retains only in-frame clones and omits some. The sample lists some 70,000 clones, roughly 92% occurring once. Sample: bone marrow, taken 734 days after intestinal transplantation. These receptors were collected from a human patient who received an intestinal transplant, so some T cells may come from the graft donor. CDR3s include the opening cysteine and the closing phenylalanine or tryptophan. A D gene is named only where the DNA matches it firmly. For some rows the clone size is stated as once, few or many, or as a class when expanded; others skip it.

v_call	j_call	d_call	cdr3_length	clone_size	cdr3_nt	cdr3_aa
TRBV5-4	TRBJ1-1	NA	14	NA	TGTGCCAGCAGCTTGGCCAATTCTGGCACTGAAGCTTTCTTT	CASSLANSGTEAFF
TRBV9	TRBJ2-3	NA	11	once	TGTGCCAGCAGCGTGGCGGATACGCAGTATTTT	CASSVADTQYF
TRBV6-1	TRBJ2-7	NA	13	NA	TGTGCCAGCAGGCCCCCGGGACTTAACGAGCAGTACTTC	CASRPPGLNEQYF
TRBV29-1	TRBJ1-6	TRBD1	12	NA	TGCAGCGCACGACAGGGTAACTCACCCCTCCACTTT	CSARQGNSPLHF
TRBV10-1	TRBJ1-5	TRBD1	19	NA	TGCGCCAGCAGTGATACCGGGACAGGGTACGTGGGAAGCAATCAGCCCCAGCATTTT	CASSDTGTGYVGSNQPQHF
TRBV4-1	TRBJ2-1	NA	12	NA	TGCGCCAGCAGCCAAATCTTGAATGAGCAGTTCTTC	CASSQILNEQFF
TRBV6-6	TRBJ2-3	NA	12	NA	TGTGCCACCGCGGTCTTTGGAGATACGCAGTATTTT	CATAVFGDTQYF
TRBV16	TRBJ2-7	NA	15	NA	TGTGCCAGCAGCCCACCTGGGCGGGCGACTTACGAGCAGTACTTC	CASSPPGRATYEQYF
TRBV4-2	TRBJ2-2	NA	20	NA	TGTGCCAGCAGCCTCTCAGGGGCCTCGACCCCGTCGGGTATTACCGGGGAGCTGTTTTTT	CASSLSGASTPSGITGELFF
TRBV7-3	TRBJ1-1	NA	14	NA	TGTGCCAGCAGCTCCCGTTCGGGTAGGGGCGATGCTTTCTTT	CASSSRSGRGDAFF
TRBV5-1	TRBJ2-3	TRBD1	15	once	TGCGCCAGCAGCTTGAATAGGGGGCACACAGATACGCAGTATTTT	CASSLNRGHTDTQYF
TRBV9	TRBJ2-7	NA	13	NA	TGTGCCAGCAGCGTAGGTGGGGGTCGAGAGCAGTACTTC	CASSVGGGREQYF
TRBV27	TRBJ1-5	NA	14	NA	TGTGCCAGCAGTTTCTCAAGGAGCAATCAGCCCCAGCATTTT	CASSFSRSNQPQHF
TRBV6-1	TRBJ1-4	NA	15	NA	TGTGCCAGCGGCCAGCAAGGGGCAACTAATGAAAAACTGTTTTTT	CASGQQGATNEKLFF
TRBV19	TRBJ1-1	NA	16	once	TGTGCCAGTAGCCAAAACCTGCCCCCCTCGTACACTGAAGCTTTCTTT	CASSQNLPPSYTEAFF
TRBV7-7	TRBJ2-5	TRBD2	13	NA	TGTGCCAGCAGCTCGACTAGCCGAGAGACCCAGTACTTC	CASSSTSRETQYF
TRBV6-6	TRBJ1-1	TRBD1	15	NA	TGTGCCAGCAGTTACGGGGGACAGTTGAACACTGAAGCTTTCTTT	CASSYGGQLNTEAFF
TRBV4-1	TRBJ2-1	NA	16	once	TGCGCCAGCAGCCCCGGCAGGGGAAGAACAGGGAATGAGCAGTTCTTC	CASSPGRGRTGNEQFF
TRBV5-1	TRBJ1-2	NA	14	NA	TGCGCCAGCAGCTTGCAAGGGTTGGACTATGGCTACACCTTC	CASSLQGLDYGYTF
TRBV2	TRBJ2-3	TRBD2	17	once	TGTGCCAGCAGTCCTACTAGCGGGGGGGCCACCACAGATACGCAGTATTTT	CASSPTSGGATTDTQYF
TRBV11-2	TRBJ1-1	NA	13	once	TGTGCCAGCAGCTTAGGGGGGAACACTGAAGCTTTCTTT	CASSLGGNTEAFF
TRBV5-1	TRBJ2-2	NA	15	NA	TGCGCCAGCAGACCCACAGGGGGGGATCGCGGGGAGCTGTTTTTT	CASRPTGGDRGELFF
TRBV28	TRBJ1-6	TRBD1	13	NA	TGTGCCAGCAGTTTTCAGGGGGATTCACCCCTCCACTTT	CASSFQGDSPLHF
TRBV7-9	TRBJ2-1	TRBD2	16	NA	TGTGCCAGCAGCTTAGCGACTAGCGGGAGAGACAATGAGCAGTTCTTC	CASSLATSGRDNEQFF
TRBV5-1	TRBJ2-1	NA	16	NA	TGCGCCAGCAGCTTGGATCTGGGCGACTTCGGGAATGAGCAGTTCTTC	CASSLDLGDFGNEQFF
TRBV19	TRBJ2-1	TRBD2	15	NA	TGTGCCAGTAGTCAACGCGGGAGCTCCTACAATGAGCAGTTCTTC	CASSQRGSSYNEQFF
TRBV4-1	TRBJ2-2	NA	15	NA	TGCGCCAGCAGCCTCTCCCCCGGGGGCACCGGGGAGCTGTTTTTT	CASSLSPGGTGELFF
TRBV6-5	TRBJ2-7	NA	12	NA	TGTGCCAGCAGTGTAAACAGGTACGAGCAGTACTTC	CASSVNRYEQYF
TRBV10-3	TRBJ1-1	NA	15	NA	TGTGCCATCAGTGAGCCTCAACTGAGGAACACTGAAGCTTTCTTT	CAISEPQLRNTEAFF
TRBV4-1	TRBJ1-6	NA	12	NA	TGCGCCAGCAGCCAAGGGGGCTCACCCCTCCACTTT	CASSQGGSPLHF
TRBV19	TRBJ1-5	NA	17	once	TGTGCCAGTAACTCCCGTGGGGGGCAGGGGTGGGATCAGCCCCAGCATTTT	CASNSRGGQGWDQPQHF
TRBV11-2	TRBJ2-5	TRBD1	16	NA	TGTGCCAGCAGCGGGCGGTATCGGGACAGGGAAGAGACCCAGTACTTC	CASSGRYRDREETQYF
TRBV14	TRBJ2-7	NA	15	NA	TGTGCCAGCAGCCAAGGACGGGTAATAGTCTACGAGCAGTACTTC	CASSQGRVIVYEQYF
TRBV11-1	TRBJ1-6	NA	17	NA	TGTGCCAGCAGCTTAGAGACGTCAGGGGAAATTAATTCACCCCTCCACTTT	CASSLETSGEINSPLHF
TRBV2	TRBJ1-6	TRBD1	13	NA	TGTGCCACTCAGACAGGGGGCCTTTCACCCCTCCACTTT	CATQTGGLSPLHF
TRBV11-3	TRBJ2-1	TRBD1	15	NA	TGTGCCAGCAGCTTGAGGACAGGGGGCTACAATGAGCAGTTCTTC	CASSLRTGGYNEQFF
TRBV5-4	TRBJ2-7	NA	12	NA	TGTGCCAGCAGTCAGGACAGCCACGAGCAGTACTTC	CASSQDSHEQYF
TRBV5-7	TRBJ2-1	TRBD2	15	NA	TGTGCCAGCAGCCACTCGGGACTACACTACAATGAGCAGTTCTTC	CASSHSGLHYNEQFF
TRBV19	TRBJ2-3	TRBD2	15	NA	TGTGCCAGTAGTACACTAGCGGGGGAGACAGATACGCAGTATTTT	CASSTLAGETDTQYF
TRBV10-3	TRBJ2-2	NA	17	NA	TGTGCCATCAGTGAGTCGGGAACCGGGGGACACACCGGGGAGCTGTTTTTT	CAISESGTGGHTGELFF
TRBV7-2	TRBJ2-7	NA	16	NA	TGTGCCAGCAGCACCGGGGATTGGCTAGGTTTGTACGAGCAGTACTTC	CASSTGDWLGLYEQYF
TRBV6-5	TRBJ2-2	TRBD2	16	once	TGTGCCAGCAGTTCTGCTAGCGGGGGGAACACCGGGGAGCTGTTTTTT	CASSSASGGNTGELFF
TRBV10-1	TRBJ2-3	NA	14	NA	TGCGCCAGCAGTGACCTAGCGAGCACAGATACGCAGTATTTT	CASSDLASTDTQYF
TRBV5-4	TRBJ2-2	TRBD1	16	NA	TGTGCCAGCAGCTTGGTGGGACAGGATAACACCGGGGAGCTGTTTTTT	CASSLVGQDNTGELFF